One sample yielded the 18 T cell receptor beta chains listed below, sequenced in a study of T cells after yellow fever vaccination. TCRdb independently ran MiXCR on the 5' RACE reads; one entry per CDR3 protein. This table has about 230,000 distinct CDR3 sequences, 5.5% to 8.5% appearing once. The sample in question was CD4+ T cells sorted from PBMCs, obtained on the day of the yellow fever booster vaccination. The receptors originated from a man aged 30 to 39 who received the YFV17D yellow fever vaccine.

This clonotype was detected a few times. This chain joins TRBV11-2 and TRBJ2-7; TRBD2 matches at 7 bases. The CDR3 totals 14 residues. Trimming cost V 5 bases and J 3 bases; bases outside gene matches: 7. Germline V gene lookup returns CDR1 SGHAT and CDR2 FQNNGV. CDR3 region: CASSPPTSFYEQYF. As DNA, the CDR3 is TGTGCCAGCAGCCCCCCGACTAGCTTCTACGAGCAGTACTTC.

This clonotype was counted at least ten times. The rearrangement joins TRBV11-2 to TRBJ2-1; 9 bases are shared with TRBD2. V lost 5 bases, J lost 7 bases, and 9 bases stayed unmatched. The V gene's germline CDR1 is SGHAT and CDR2 FQNNGV. The CDR3 spans 15 residues. The CDR3: CASSPISGRKNEQFF. The CDR3, as DNA: TGTGCCAGCAGCCCAATAAGCGGGAGGAAAAATGAGCAGTTCTTC.

This clonotype was recorded many times. This sequence joins TRBV20-1 and TRBJ2-5; the D is unclear. V was clipped by 7 bases and J by 0 bases, with 15 bases between them. Looked up from germline, CDR1 is DFQATT and CDR2 is SNEGSKA (reference sequence). The CDR3 has 14 amino acids. DNA for the CDR3: TGCAGTGTCCCGCCGACTGTCTACCAAGAGACCCAGTACTTC. It specifies CSVPPTVYQETQYF.

This clonotype was recorded many times. The chain recombines TRBV28 with TRBJ2-7; no reliable D call. The CDR3 covers 11 residues. CDR1 is MDHEN, CDR2 SYDVKM, per germline. V was pared by 2 bases and J by 11 bases, with 10 bases between. The CDR3 DNA reads as TGTGCCAGCAGTTTACTCTCCTTTAAGTACTTC. Protein: CASSLLSFKYF.

The J gene is TRBJ2-7, the V gene TRBV6-1; a possible D gene is TRBD1 (6 bases). This CDR3 has 12 residues. From germline, CDR1 is MNHNS and CDR2 SASEGT. Deletions cut 5 bases from V and 4 bases from J, with 9 bases between. The CDR3 DNA reads TGTGCCAGCAGTAAACAGGGTTACGAGCAGTACTTC. It specifies CASSKQGYEQYF.

As to this clonotype: It may be a read error: a sequence one base away is much more abundant. The gene calls are TRBV11-2 and TRBJ2-1, with a weak D call TRBD2 (5 bases). Germline V lookup: CDR1 SGHAT, CDR2 FQNNGV. With 8 bases removed from V and 10 bases from J, the gap between germline ends came to 21 bases. The CDR3 covers 14 residues. CDR3: CASSTRSLGGEQFF. The DNA of the CDR3 is TGTGCCAGCTCCACTCGGAGTCTAGGAGGAGAGCAGTTCTTC.

V gene TRBV27 combines with J gene TRBJ2-3, with 8 bases aligning to TRBD1. CDR1 and CDR2 from the germline V gene are MNHEY and SMNVEV (reference sequence). The CDR3 is 15 residues long. Unmatched junction bases numbered 9, after V lost 2 bases and J lost 8 bases. This CDR3 is CASSLAGQGRGTQYF. In DNA form, the CDR3 reads TGTGCCAGCAGTTTAGCAGGACAGGGCCGAGGTACGCAGTATTTT.

This clonotype was observed at least ten times. This sequence joins TRBV7-6 and TRBJ2-5; TRBD1 matches 9 bases. Germline CDR1 reads SGHVS; CDR2 reads FNYEAQ. The CDR3 extends over 15 amino acids. Unmatched junction bases numbered 5, after V lost 1 base and J lost 5 bases. The CDR3 DNA follows: TGTGCCAGCAGCTTAGTAGCCGACAGGGGGGAGACCCAGTACTTC. This translates into CASSLVADRGETQYF.

The chain links TRBV11-2 to TRBJ2-5; D is possibly TRBD2 (7 bases). In germline, CDR1 is SGHAT, CDR2 FQNNGV. The V and J ends lost 6 bases and 4 bases respectively, with 18 bases between them. CDR3 length: 15 residues. The DNA for the CDR3 is TGTGCCAGCAGTCCCGGGGCGGGGGCCCGAGAGACCCAGTACTTC. Encoded protein: CASSPGAGARETQYF.

The table lists this clonotype with many counts. The rearrangement joins TRBV28 to TRBJ2-7; 10 bases are shared with TRBD2. The CDR3 is 15 residues long. With V trimmed by 3 bases and J by 6 bases, 8 bases remained unmatched. Germline lookup yields CDR1 MDHEN and CDR2 SYDVKM. CDR3 nucleotides: TGTGCCAGCAGTTTTAGCGGGAGGAAAGCGGGCGAGCAGTACTTC. It is translated as CASSFSGRKAGEQYF. Full variable domain (outside the CDR3, taken from reference TRBV28 and TRBJ2-7): DVKVTQSSRYLVKRTGEKVFLECVQDMDHENMFWYRQDPGLGLRLIYFSYDVKMKEKGDIPEGYSVSREKKERFSLILESASTNQTSMYLCASSFSGRKAGEQYFGPGTRLTVT.

The V call is TRBV7-2, the J call TRBJ1-5; maybe TRBD1 (6 bases). There are 15 residues in the CDR3. Germline V gene lookup returns CDR1 SGHTA and CDR2 FQGNSA. The V end lost 6 bases, the J end lost 4 bases, and 16 bases lay between the germline ends. The CDR3 region is CASSFTGQRNQPQHF. In nucleotides, the CDR3 is TGTGCCAGCAGTTTTACTGGACAGAGGAATCAGCCCCAGCATTTT.

This clonotype was seen at least ten times. J is TRBJ2-1 and V is TRBV20-1; 10 bases line up with TRBD2. Trimming at V came to 0 bases and at J to 3 bases, leaving 8 bases not matched to a gene. Per the germline V gene, CDR1 is DFQATT and CDR2 is SNEGSKA (reference sequence). The CDR3 has 17 amino acids. In nucleotides, the CDR3 is TGCAGTGCTAGAGAAGCCCCTTCTAGCGGGGGCTACAATGAGCAGTTCTTC. Encoded protein: CSAREAPSSGGYNEQFF.

The chain recombines TRBV7-2 with TRBJ2-7; 10 bases fit TRBD1. Germline V gives CDR1 SGHTA, CDR2 FQGNSA. This CDR3 contains 14 residues. The J segment lost 2 bases and the V segment lost 5 bases, leaving 3 bases of the junction unmatched. CDR3 nucleotide sequence: TGTGCCAGCAGCCGGGACAGGGGCACCTACGAGCAGTACTTC. Translated, it gives CASSRDRGTYEQYF.

This clonotype was detected ten times or more. The chain joins TRBV7-9 to TRBJ1-5, with D maybe TRBD1 (6 bases). This CDR3 is built from 14 residues. Looked up from germline, CDR1 is SEHNR and CDR2 is FQNEAQ (reference sequence). V lost 5 bases and J lost 2, with 10 bases in between. Here the CDR3 reads CASSPNRGNQPQHF. In DNA form, the CDR3 reads TGTGCCAGCAGCCCTAACAGGGGCAATCAGCCCCAGCATTTT.

V usage is TRBV5-1 and J usage is TRBJ2-7; no clear D. The CDR3 loop spans 14 amino acids. Germline V gives CDR1 SGHRS, CDR2 YFSETQ. Trimming took off 1 base at V and 4 bases at J, with 12 bases between the two ends. CDR3: CASSLYVDLYEQYF. The CDR3 nucleotides read TGCGCCAGCAGCTTGTACGTTGATCTTTACGAGCAGTACTTC.

This clonotype was found a few times. The V and J genes are TRBV6-1 and TRBJ1-4; 12 nucleotides line up with TRBD1. The CDR3 sequence is 15 residues long. Trimming took 6 bases from V and 10 from J; bases not matched to a gene: 9. CDR1 is MNHNS and CDR2 is SASEGT in the germline V gene. The CDR3 loop is CASSGGTGGRIKLFF. Written as DNA, the CDR3 is TGTGCCAGCAGCGGCGGGACAGGGGGCCGTATAAAACTGTTTTTT.

This clonotype occurred many times. The chain carries TRBV20-1 and TRBJ2-7; D not certain. Germline assignment: CDR1 DFQATT and CDR2 SNEGSKA (reference sequence). V lost 2 bases and J lost 2, with 13 bases in between. The CDR3 extends over 14 amino acids. CDR3 sequence reads: CSARSLAQTYEQYF. The CDR3 coding sequence is TGCAGTGCTAGAAGCCTTGCACAAACCTACGAGCAGTACTTC.

This clonotype was detected a few times. CDR3 protein: CASSYASETQYF. The CDR3 DNA sequence: TGTGCCAGCAGCTACGCATCGGAGACCCAGTACTTC. V usage is TRBV5-6 and J usage is TRBJ2-5; D is unclear. V was cut by 3 bases and J by 5 bases, with 8 bases left in between. This CDR3 region has 12 residues. Germline V lookup: CDR1 SGHDT, CDR2 YYEEEE. The variable domain in full, with the rest retrieved from reference TRBV5-6 and TRBJ2-5, is DAGVTQSPTHLIKTRGQQVTLRCSPKSGHDTVSWYQQALGQGPQFIFQYYEEEERQRGNFPDRFSGHQFPNYSSELNVNALLLGDSALYLCASSYASETQYFGPGTRLLVL.